Presented here are 32 T cell receptor beta chains from one specimen sequenced in a study of blood T cell repertoires in COVID-19. The table came from immunoSEQ multiplex PCR; TCRdb's copy has only in-frame clones and leaves some out. The repertoire holds 240,000 or so clones, more than 80% seen once, with 7.5% to 8% in the top ten. The sequenced material came from peripheral blood. The origin of the receptors is a woman over 75 with COVID-19, enrolled during active disease.

The chain recombines TRBV6-2 or TRBV6-3 with TRBJ2-5, with 8 bases matching TRBD1. This CDR3 contains 16 residues. After removal of 2 bases from V and 5 bases from J, the junction contained 10 bases not matched to a gene. Germline V gene sequence: CDR1 MNHEY, CDR2 SVGEGT. Written as DNA, the CDR3 is TGTGCCAGCAGTTACGGACAGGGAAGGTTCGGGGAGACCCAGTACTTC. Protein product: CASSYGQGRFGETQYF.

The genes are TRBV5-8 and TRBJ1-5; TRBD1 aligns across 8 bases. Germline V gives CDR1 SGHTS, CDR2 YDEGEE. This CDR3 spans 15 amino acids. V trimming: 4 bases; J trimming: 3 bases; junction bases outside the gene matches: 6. The DNA of the CDR3 is TGTGCCAGCAGCCAGCGGACAGGGATCAATCAGCCCCAGCATTTT. It codes for CASSQRTGINQPQHF. Full variable domain (missing parts from reference TRBV5-8 and TRBJ1-5): EAGVTQSPTHLIKTRGQQATLRCSPISGHTSVYWYQQALGLGLQFLLWYDEGEERNRGNFPPRFSGRQFPNYSSELNVNALELEDSALYLCASSQRTGINQPQHFGDGTRLSIL.

The chain employs TRBV6-5 and TRBJ1-5; D perhaps matches TRBD1 (6 bases). The V and J ends lost 6 bases and 5 bases respectively, with 11 bases between them. Germline V gives CDR1 MNHEY, CDR2 SVGAGI. The CDR3 covers 13 residues. CDR3 amino acids: CASRVQGHQPQHF. The CDR3, as DNA: TGTGCCAGCAGGGTACAGGGCCATCAGCCCCAGCATTTT.

J is TRBJ2-2 and V is TRBV27, with D possibly matching TRBD2 (5 bases). This CDR3 comprises 15 residues. Germline CDR1 is MNHEY and CDR2 is SMNVEV (reference sequence). V lost 5 bases and J 6 bases, leaving 16 bases between the germline ends. The CDR3 sequence is CASSLITSAAGELFF. The CDR3 DNA reads as TGTGCCAGCAGTCTTATTACTAGTGCGGCCGGGGAGCTGTTTTTT.

This clone has a single count. J is TRBJ1-6 and V is TRBV5-1; 8 positions agree with TRBD1. The CDR3 contains 15 residues. In germline, CDR1 is SGHRS, CDR2 YFSETQ. V trimming: 0 bases; J trimming: 10 bases; junction bases outside the gene matches: 6. The CDR3 loop is CASSLDDRGFSPLHF. The CDR3 nucleotides are TGCGCCAGCAGCTTGGATGACAGGGGTTTCTCACCCCTCCACTTT.

This chain uses TRBV28 with TRBJ1-3; the match to TRBD1 covers 9 bases. CDR3 size: 16 residues. Germline CDR1 and CDR2: MDHEN and SYDVKM. J was trimmed by 5 bases and V by 8 bases; bases with no gene match: 13. CDR3 residues: CASHGGEQGARNTIYF. The DNA of the CDR3 is TGTGCCAGCCACGGGGGCGAACAGGGGGCTCGAAACACCATATATTTT.

The chain links TRBV6-5 to TRBJ2-1, with 8 bases matching TRBD2. Germline-derived CDR1 and CDR2 are MNHEY and SVGAGI. V shed 6 bases and J 4 bases; nucleotides not matched to a gene: 5. The CDR3 spans 14 residues. The CDR3 loop reads CASRTTGGYNEQFF. DNA of the CDR3: TGTGCCAGCAGGACAACGGGGGGGTACAATGAGCAGTTCTTC.

This clone is a singleton in its sample. V usage is TRBV30 and J usage is TRBJ1-2; D remains unclear. Germline V gene lookup returns CDR1 GTSNPN and CDR2 SVGIG (reference sequence). CDR3 length: 11 amino acids. The V and J ends lost 0 bases and 9 bases respectively, with 8 bases between them. The CDR3, as DNA: TGTGCCTGGAGTGTCGTTGTTCGCTACACCTTC. This encodes CAWSVVVRYTF.

The chain recombines TRBV6-2 or TRBV6-3 with TRBJ1-5, with a possible D match to TRBD1 (5 bases). Trimming cost V 0 bases and J 3 bases, with 9 bases left between them. The CDR3 has 15 amino acids. Germline V gives CDR1 MNHEY, CDR2 SVGEGT. Here the CDR3 reads CASSYSGRYNQPQHF. CDR3 nucleotides: TGTGCCAGCAGTTACTCGGGGCGTTACAATCAGCCCCAGCATTTT.

V usage is TRBV18 and J usage is TRBJ2-7; 8 nucleotides match TRBD2. There are 13 residues in the CDR3. V lost 3 bases and J lost 7; bases outside the gene matches: 5. Germline lookup yields CDR1 KGHSH and CDR2 LQKENI. The CDR3 here is CASSPRTSNEQYF. The CDR3 DNA sequence: TGTGCCAGCTCACCTAGGACTAGCAATGAGCAGTACTTC.

The CDR3 region is CASSQSYSNQPQHF. The CDR3 DNA sequence: TGTGCCAGTTCACAGAGTTATAGCAATCAGCCCCAGCATTTT. The chain links TRBV3-1 (or the pseudogene TRBV3-2) to TRBJ1-5; no clear D gene. The V and J ends lost 9 bases and 0 bases respectively, with 12 bases between them. From germline, CDR1 is LGHDT and CDR2 YNNKEL (reference sequence). The CDR3 sequence is 14 residues long.

This chain uses TRBV19 with TRBJ1-1; no firm D call. Looked up from germline, CDR1 is LNHDA and CDR2 is SQIVND (reference sequence). Trimming pared 7 bases from V and 0 bases from J, leaving 12 bases between. There are 14 residues in the CDR3. The CDR3 sequence: CASKPNSMNTEAFF. As DNA, the CDR3 is TGTGCCAGTAAACCGAACTCCATGAACACTGAAGCTTTCTTT.

The genes are TRBV6-2 or TRBV6-3 and TRBJ2-5; TRBD2 matches 8 bases. The germline V gene encodes CDR1 MNHEY and CDR2 SVGEGT. Trimming at V came to 5 bases and at J to 4 bases, leaving 12 bases not matched to a gene. The CDR3 has 16 residues. CDR3 region: CASSLRTSRGRETQYF. The CDR3 DNA is TGTGCCAGCAGTCTACGGACTAGCCGGGGGAGAGAGACCCAGTACTTC.

This sequence joins TRBV7-3 and TRBJ2-7; 8 positions match TRBD1. CDR1 and CDR2 (germline): SGHTA, FQGTGA. This CDR3 comprises 15 residues. V dropped 4 bases and J dropped 4; count of bases not matched to a gene: 9. DNA for the CDR3: TGTGCCAGCAGCTCCCCAAGGACAGGGCAGTACGAGCAGTACTTC. It codes for CASSSPRTGQYEQYF.

This clone was found once. The chain combines TRBV28 with TRBJ1-3; 7 nucleotides align to TRBD1. CDR1 and CDR2 (germline): MDHEN, SYDVKM. The CDR3 loop spans 16 amino acids. J gave up 0 bases and V 6 bases, and 8 bases lay outside the gene matches. Here the CDR3 DNA reads TGTGCCAGCAGGAGGTCAGGGGGTTCCTCTGGAAACACCATATATTTT. Its protein is CASRRSGGSSGNTIYF.

The V call is TRBV28, the J call TRBJ1-4; D gene uncertain. The germline V and J ends were trimmed by 6 bases and 8 bases, with 13 bases remaining between them. Germline lookup yields CDR1 MDHEN and CDR2 SYDVKM. The CDR3 contains 13 residues. Here the CDR3 reads CASRFLNQEKLFF. The CDR3 coding sequence is TGTGCCAGCAGATTCTTGAACCAGGAAAAACTGTTTTTT.

This clone was observed once. J is TRBJ1-1 and V is TRBV2; unclear D gene. Germline loops: CDR1 SNHLY, CDR2 FYNNEI. CDR3 length equals 13 residues. V was clipped by 6 bases and J by 0 bases, with 8 bases between them. The CDR3 region has the DNA TGTGCCAGCAGACAGACATTGAACACTGAAGCTTTCTTT. It codes for CASRQTLNTEAFF.

This clone came up many times. This chain joins TRBV7-8 and TRBJ1-1, with D hard to call. The V gene lost 1 base and the J gene lost 5 bases, with 14 bases spanning the gap. The CDR3 consists of 15 residues. Germline lookup yields CDR1 SGHVS and CDR2 FQNEAQ. CDR3 sequence reads: CASSLDNYPGTEAFF. CDR3 bases: TGTGCCAGCAGCTTAGATAACTACCCGGGGACTGAAGCTTTCTTT.

The chain carries TRBV5-5 and TRBJ2-1; 8 bases line up with TRBD2. The J segment lost 7 bases and the V segment lost 2 bases, leaving 8 bases of the junction unmatched. In germline, CDR1 is SGHKS, CDR2 YYEKEE (reference sequence). The CDR3 is made up of 15 amino acids. CDR3 DNA sequence: TGTGCCAGCAGCTTCACCGGGACTAGTAGTAATGAGCAGTTCTTC. Protein sequence: CASSFTGTSSNEQFF.

This chain uses TRBV7-8 with TRBJ1-3; D not certain. This CDR3 is 15 amino acids long. V lost 5 bases to trimming and J lost 4 bases, with 15 bases between them. CDR1 and CDR2 (germline): SGHVS, FQNEAQ. Here the CDR3 reads CASSVDPGSGNTIYF. DNA of the CDR3: TGTGCCAGCAGCGTTGACCCCGGGAGCGGAAACACCATATATTTT.

The chain joins TRBV9 to TRBJ1-1, with 8 bases identical to TRBD1. V was pared by 0 bases and J by 1 base, with 2 bases of the junction left unmatched. CDR3 size: 15 residues. CDR1 and CDR2 from the germline V gene are SGDLS and YYNGEE. This CDR3 is CASSVGGTGNTEAFF. The CDR3 bases are TGTGCCAGCAGCGTAGGCGGGACAGGGAACACTGAAGCTTTCTTT.

This chain links TRBV5-1 with TRBJ2-3, with TRBD2 matching over 8 bases. The CDR3 sequence is 14 residues long. The germline V gene has CDR1 SGHRS and CDR2 YFSETQ. The junction had 5 bases not matched to a gene; V was cut back by 4 bases and J by 4 bases. CDR3 bases: TGCGCCAGCAGCCCCGGGACTAGTCCAGATACGCAGTATTTT. Translating it yields CASSPGTSPDTQYF.

V gene TRBV3-1 (or the pseudogene TRBV3-2) combines with J gene TRBJ1-6; D possibly corresponds to TRBD1 (5 bases). This CDR3 contains 17 residues. V was cut by 1 base and J by 8 bases, with 18 bases left in between. CDR1 is LGHDT and CDR2 is YNNKEL in the germline V gene (reference sequence). CDR3 DNA sequence: TGTGCCAGCAGCCAAGGCATTCTCGGGGGTGGTTATTCACCCCTCCACTTT. It yields the protein CASSQGILGGGYSPLHF.

This clone was detected many times. The V gene is TRBV6-2 or TRBV6-3, the J gene TRBJ2-3; a weak D match, TRBD2 (6 bases). The CDR3 is made up of 15 amino acids. The germline V gene encodes CDR1 MNHEY and CDR2 SVGEGT. V was cut by 5 bases and J by 3 bases, with 15 bases left in between. Written as DNA, the CDR3 is TGTGCCAGCAGTAGAGGACTACGGGGAACAGATACGCAGTATTTT. It translates to CASSRGLRGTDTQYF.

The chain couples TRBV27 to TRBJ1-5; 10 bases are shared with TRBD1. The CDR3 runs to 22 residues. The V segment lost 5 bases and the J segment 5 bases; nucleotides outside the gene matches: 27. Germline-derived CDR1 and CDR2 are MNHEY and SMNVEV (reference sequence). CDR3 in amino acids: CASSPIIKYGTGAFLGDQPQHF. The CDR3 DNA reads TGTGCCAGCAGTCCAATCATCAAATACGGGACAGGGGCCTTTTTAGGAGATCAGCCCCAGCATTTT.

The chain uses TRBV7-3 and TRBJ1-1, with D unresolved. CDR3 length equals 15 residues. The V and J ends lost 5 bases and 3 bases respectively, with 16 bases between them. Germline CDR1 reads SGHTA; CDR2 reads FQGTGA. The DNA of the CDR3 is TGTGCCAGCAGCCCATACGGGTCGGCGGACACTGAAGCTTTCTTT. This codes for CASSPYGSADTEAFF.

This clone was counted once. The chain combines TRBV28 with TRBJ2-7, with unresolved D. This CDR3 comprises 12 residues. V was pared by 1 base and J by 3 bases, with 4 bases between. Germline CDR1 reads MDHEN; CDR2 reads SYDVKM. The CDR3 nucleotides read TGTGCCAGCAGTTTATACAGCTACGAGCAGTACTTC. Its translation: CASSLYSYEQYF.

This sequence joins TRBV2 and TRBJ2-7; maybe TRBD2 (5 bases). Germline V CDR1 and CDR2: SNHLY, FYNNEI. Deletions cut 5 bases from V and 0 bases from J, with 8 bases between. The CDR3 loop spans 13 amino acids. The CDR3 DNA sequence: TGTGCCAGCAGTCTCCGGGACTCCTACGAGCAGTACTTC. Translation: CASSLRDSYEQYF.

The V gene is TRBV7-2, the J gene TRBJ2-5; tentative D call: TRBD2 (5 bases). Germline values: CDR1 SGHTA, CDR2 FQGNSA. V gave up 5 bases and J gave up 3 bases, with 10 bases separating them. This CDR3 contains 13 residues. CDR3 sequence (DNA): TGTGCCAGCAGCGCGGGTGGGGAAGAGACCCAGTACTTC. Translation gives CASSAGGEETQYF.

This clone has more than one count but fewer than ten. V usage is TRBV19 and J usage is TRBJ1-1; D is ambiguous. This CDR3 is built from 13 residues. CDR1 and CDR2 (germline): LNHDA, SQIVND (reference sequence). Trimming pared 0 bases from V and 4 bases from J, leaving 6 bases between. CDR3 residues: CASSIDHVTEAFF. The CDR3 coding sequence is TGTGCCAGTAGTATAGATCATGTCACTGAAGCTTTCTTT.

The chain carries TRBV5-1 and TRBJ1-1, with D perhaps matching TRBD1 (6 bases). Trimming left V 4 bases short and J 6 bases short, with 10 bases between. CDR3 length: 12 residues. Germline CDR1 SGHRS, CDR2 YFSETQ. The CDR3, as DNA: TGCGCCAGCAGCACCGGACAGCCTGAAGCTTTCTTT. It codes for CASSTGQPEAFF.

The genes are TRBV6-5 and TRBJ2-1; D is unresolved. V was trimmed by 2 bases and J by 9 bases, leaving 5 bases between them. This CDR3 contains 11 residues. Germline CDR1 is MNHEY and CDR2 is SVGAGI. In nucleotides, the CDR3 is TGTGCCAGCAGTTACGGCTTTGAGCAGTTCTTC. Translation: CASSYGFEQFF.